Shown below are 23 T cell receptor beta chains from a single sample sequenced in a study of OX40 agonist ivuxolimab in advanced cancers. Libraries were prepared by immunoSEQ multiplex PCR; TCRdb keeps only in-frame clonotypes and omits some of them. The data contain nearly 95,000 clones, 94% of them singletons. The material sequenced was CD4+ or CD8+ T cells sorted from blood, taken in a trial of the OX40 agonist ivuxolimab. The receptors shown here come from an adult with an advanced solid tumor such as melanoma, head and neck, liver or kidney cancer.

V and J are TRBV6-5 and TRBJ2-1, with 9 bases aligning to TRBD2. The V and J ends lost 5 bases and 5 bases, in that order; junction bases with no gene match: 7. Germline CDR1 reads MNHEY; CDR2 reads SVGAGI. The CDR3 is 15 residues long. In nucleotides, the CDR3 is TGTGCCAGCAGTCGGACTAGCGTGTTCAACAATGAGCAGTTCTTC. Translated, it gives CASSRTSVFNNEQFF.

This sequence joins TRBV20-1 and TRBJ2-1; possibly TRBD2 for D (5 bases). Trimming took 4 bases from V and 9 from J, leaving 10 bases between them. This CDR3 has 11 residues. Germline assignment: CDR1 DFQATT and CDR2 SNEGSKA (reference sequence). Here the CDR3 DNA reads TGCAGTGCTACGTACGGGGTTGAGCAGTTCTTC. This codes for CSATYGVEQFF.

The chain is built from TRBV12-5 and TRBJ1-1, with 11 bases fitting TRBD1. The CDR3 length is 16 residues. The V segment lost 2 bases and the J segment 1 base; nucleotides outside the gene matches: 3. Germline loops: CDR1 LGHNT, CDR2 FRNRAP. The CDR3 sequence is CASGLPGTGGNTEAFF. Here the CDR3 DNA reads TGTGCTAGTGGTTTGCCGGGGACAGGGGGGAACACTGAAGCTTTCTTT.

The chain uses TRBV6-4 and TRBJ2-2, with D maybe TRBD2 (6 bases). There are 12 residues in the CDR3. The V end was cut by 6 bases, the J end by 6 bases, with 8 bases between. The germline CDR1 and CDR2 sequences are MRHNA and SNTAGT. CDR3 coding DNA: TGTGCCAGCAGCTCGGGGGCCGGGGAGCTGTTTTTT. It yields the protein CASSSGAGELFF.

The rearrangement joins TRBV4-3 to TRBJ2-2; no reliable D call. The length of the CDR3 is 13 residues. The germline gives CDR1 LGHNA, CDR2 YSLEER. Trimming stripped 0 bases from V and 5 bases from J, with 4 bases between. For the CDR3, the DNA is TGCGCCAGCAGCCAAGACCGAACCGGGGAGCTGTTTTTT. This gives the protein CASSQDRTGELFF.

The chain is built from TRBV6-1 and TRBJ1-1; D is possibly TRBD1 (5 bases). V was clipped by 10 bases and J by 4 bases, with 13 bases between them. The CDR3 consists of 12 residues. Germline V gives CDR1 MNHNS, CDR2 SASEGT. This CDR3 reads CATSQGITEAFF. In DNA, the CDR3 is TGTGCCACCTCCCAGGGAATCACTGAAGCTTTCTTT.

V gene TRBV7-9 combines with J gene TRBJ1-2; D unresolved. V gave up 1 base and J gave up 8 bases, with 8 bases separating them. The CDR3 length is 12 residues. Looked up from germline, CDR1 is SEHNR and CDR2 is FQNEAQ (reference sequence). The CDR3 DNA sequence: TGTGCCAGCAGCTTAGGGTTACGCGGCTACACCTTC. It codes for CASSLGLRGYTF.

As DNA, the CDR3 is TGTGCCTGGAGCGTGCCGGGACTACAAGACAATGAGCAGTTCTTC. Protein product: CAWSVPGLQDNEQFF. This sequence joins TRBV30 and TRBJ2-1, with TRBD2 identical over 7 bases. This CDR3 comprises 15 residues. Germline-derived CDR1 and CDR2 are GTSNPN and SVGIG (reference sequence). V lost 3 bases, J lost 5 bases, and 10 bases stayed unmatched.

V gene TRBV9 combines with J gene TRBJ2-7; 13 nucleotides line up with TRBD2. The CDR3 is 16 residues long. Germline V gene sequence: CDR1 SGDLS, CDR2 YYNGEE. The V segment lost 0 bases and the J segment 6 bases; nucleotides outside the gene matches: 6. The CDR3 bases are TGTGCCAGCAGCGTAGGCTCAGGACTAGCGGGAGTCGAGCAGTACTTC. It encodes CASSVGSGLAGVEQYF. The variable domain in full, completed from reference TRBV9 and TRBJ2-7, reads DSGVTQTPKHLITATGQRVTLRCSPRSGDLSVYWYQQSLDQGLQFLIQYYNGEERAKGNILERFSAQQFPDLHSELNLSSLELGDSALYFCASSVGSGLAGVEQYFGPGTRLTVT.

V usage is TRBV4-3 and J usage is TRBJ1-2, with a weak D call TRBD1 (5 bases). CDR1 and CDR2 from the germline V gene are LGHNA and YSLEER. This CDR3 is 14 amino acids long. V gave up 4 bases and J gave up 4 bases, with 13 bases separating them. CDR3 protein: CASSPGPGGYGYTF. DNA of the CDR3: TGCGCCAGCAGCCCGGGACCTGGGGGCTATGGCTACACCTTC.

V and J are TRBV28 and TRBJ2-7, with unresolved D. Germline V gene sequence: CDR1 MDHEN, CDR2 SYDVKM. This CDR3 comprises 14 residues. Trimming removed 4 bases from V and 3 bases from J, with 13 bases in between. The CDR3 region has the DNA TGTGCCAGCAGTTCGTACAGTCAACTCTACGAGCAGTACTTC. Translation gives CASSSYSQLYEQYF.

J is TRBJ1-1 and V is TRBV19; D may be TRBD1 (5 bases). Germline V gene lookup returns CDR1 LNHDA and CDR2 SQIVND (reference sequence). The CDR3 is 17 residues long. V lost 4 bases and J 6 bases, leaving 24 bases between the germline ends. CDR3 loop: CASSTPSWTPSGAEAFF. CDR3 bases: TGTGCCAGTAGTACCCCTTCATGGACACCCTCTGGGGCTGAAGCTTTCTTT.

V and J are TRBV9 and TRBJ2-7, with 7 bases aligning to TRBD2. The CDR3 consists of 16 residues. CDR1 and CDR2 (germline): SGDLS, YYNGEE. With 0 bases clipped from V and 4 bases from J, the junction kept 10 bases outside the gene matches. The CDR3: CASSVGAGVSRYEQYF. CDR3 in DNA: TGTGCCAGCAGCGTAGGGGCGGGAGTGAGTCGGTACGAGCAGTACTTC.

The CDR3 region is CSVRKGETQYF. CDR3 nucleotide sequence: TGCAGCGTTCGAAAGGGGGAGACCCAGTACTTC. The V call is TRBV29-1, the J call TRBJ2-5; D is possibly TRBD1 (5 bases). CDR3 length: 11 amino acids. Germline CDR1 and CDR2: SQVTM and ANQGSEA. V lost 5 bases and J 5 bases, leaving 9 bases between the germline ends.

The chain carries TRBV19 and TRBJ2-1, with D tentatively TRBD1 or TRBD2 (5 bases each). CDR1 and CDR2 from the germline V gene are LNHDA and SQIVND (reference sequence). With 5 bases removed from V and 5 bases from J, the gap between germline ends came to 13 bases. The CDR3 length is 14 residues. CDR3: CASSPGLADNEQFF. CDR3 coding DNA: TGTGCCAGTAGTCCGGGGCTAGCCGACAATGAGCAGTTCTTC.

This chain uses TRBV4-3 with TRBJ2-6; perhaps TRBD2 as D (5 bases). Looked up from germline, CDR1 is LGHNA and CDR2 is YSLEER. The CDR3 is 18 amino acids. Deletions cut 1 base from V and 3 bases from J, with 16 bases between. CDR3 sequence (DNA): TGCGCCAGCAGCCAAGGCTACATAGGAGGTTTTGGGGCCAACGTCCTGACTTTC. It is translated as CASSQGYIGGFGANVLTF.

J is TRBJ2-7 and V is TRBV6-1; D may be TRBD1 (5 bases). The CDR3 totals 17 residues. Germline values: CDR1 MNHNS, CDR2 SASEGT. With 0 bases removed from V and 3 bases from J, the gap between germline ends came to 18 bases. CDR3 nucleotides: TGTGCCAGCAGTGAAGCCCCGGAAGGGGTTTCCTTCTACGAGCAGTACTTC. Protein: CASSEAPEGVSFYEQYF.

This clone was observed a few times. The rearrangement joins TRBV20-1 to TRBJ1-1; D gene unclear. V gave up 5 bases and J gave up 6 bases, with 10 bases separating them. CDR3 length: 11 amino acids. Germline lookup yields CDR1 DFQATT and CDR2 SNEGSKA (reference sequence). In DNA form, the CDR3 reads TGCAGTGCTGATACGCGATCTGAAGCTTTCTTT. Protein product: CSADTRSEAFF.

This clone came up once. The J gene is TRBJ2-7, the V gene TRBV27; tentatively, D is TRBD2 (6 bases). The V and J ends lost 4 bases and 4 bases respectively, with 14 bases between them. This CDR3 is built from 14 residues. Looked up from germline, CDR1 is MNHEY and CDR2 is SMNVEV (reference sequence). CDR3 in DNA: TGTGCCAGCAGTTCTCTAGCGTCCTTATACGAGCAGTACTTC. The encoded protein is CASSSLASLYEQYF.

V usage is TRBV6-5 and J usage is TRBJ1-2; D gene ambiguous. This CDR3 comprises 12 residues. V was clipped by 6 bases and J by 2 bases, with 7 bases between them. Germline V lookup: CDR1 MNHEY, CDR2 SVGAGI. The DNA for the CDR3 is TGTGCCAGCAGACAGAGCAACTATGGCTACACCTTC. Its translation is CASRQSNYGYTF.

The gene calls are TRBV2 and TRBJ1-4, with D uncertain. This CDR3 is 16 amino acids long. The germline CDR1 and CDR2 sequences are SNHLY and FYNNEI. Trimming cost V 6 bases and J 4 bases, with 18 bases left between them. The CDR3 loop is CASSETPVFFNEKLFF. The CDR3, as DNA: TGTGCCAGCAGCGAGACCCCAGTATTCTTTAATGAAAAACTGTTTTTT.

V is TRBV28 and J is TRBJ1-1; D remains ambiguous. CDR1 and CDR2 from the germline V gene are MDHEN and SYDVKM. The CDR3 runs to 13 residues. Trimming pared 5 bases from V and 2 bases from J, leaving 9 bases between. CDR3 coding DNA: TGTGCCAGCAGTCCTCGTCGCAACACTGAAGCTTTCTTT. Translated, it gives CASSPRRNTEAFF.

The rearrangement links TRBV4-1 to TRBJ1-5, with 8 bases aligning to TRBD1. Per the germline V gene, CDR1 is MGHRA and CDR2 is YSYEKL. This CDR3 contains 16 residues. The J segment lost 6 bases and the V segment lost 3 bases, leaving 10 bases of the junction unmatched. The CDR3 spells CASSHRWAGGFQPQHF. CDR3 in DNA: TGCGCCAGCAGCCACCGGTGGGCAGGGGGCTTTCAGCCCCAGCATTTT.